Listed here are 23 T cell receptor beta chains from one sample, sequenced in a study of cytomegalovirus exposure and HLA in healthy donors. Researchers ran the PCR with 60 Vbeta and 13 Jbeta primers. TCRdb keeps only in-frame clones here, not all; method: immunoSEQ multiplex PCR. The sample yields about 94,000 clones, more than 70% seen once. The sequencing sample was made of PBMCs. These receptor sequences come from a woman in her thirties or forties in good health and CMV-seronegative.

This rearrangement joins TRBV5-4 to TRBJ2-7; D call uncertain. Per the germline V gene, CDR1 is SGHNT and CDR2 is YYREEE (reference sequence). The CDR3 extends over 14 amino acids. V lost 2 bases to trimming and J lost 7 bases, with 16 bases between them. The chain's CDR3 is CASSFFESVGEQYF. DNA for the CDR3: TGTGCCAGCAGCTTTTTCGAATCGGTCGGGGAGCAGTACTTC.

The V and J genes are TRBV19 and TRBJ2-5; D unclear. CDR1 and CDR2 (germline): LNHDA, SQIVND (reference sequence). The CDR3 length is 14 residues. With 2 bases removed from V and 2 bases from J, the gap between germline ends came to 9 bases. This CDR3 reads CASSIPSVQETQYF. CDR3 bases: TGTGCCAGTAGTATACCGAGCGTTCAAGAGACCCAGTACTTC.

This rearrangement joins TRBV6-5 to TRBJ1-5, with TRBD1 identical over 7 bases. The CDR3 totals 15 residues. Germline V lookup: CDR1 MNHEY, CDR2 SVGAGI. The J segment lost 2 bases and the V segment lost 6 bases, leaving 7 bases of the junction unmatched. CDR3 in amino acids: CASRSRGSGNQPQHF. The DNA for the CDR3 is TGTGCCAGCAGATCCAGGGGGTCGGGCAATCAGCCCCAGCATTTT.

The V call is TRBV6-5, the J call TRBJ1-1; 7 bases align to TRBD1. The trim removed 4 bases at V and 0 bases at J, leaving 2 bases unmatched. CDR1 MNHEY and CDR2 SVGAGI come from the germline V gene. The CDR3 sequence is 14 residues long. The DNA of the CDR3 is TGTGCCAGCAGTTGGGGACAGATGAACACTGAAGCTTTCTTT. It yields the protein CASSWGQMNTEAFF.

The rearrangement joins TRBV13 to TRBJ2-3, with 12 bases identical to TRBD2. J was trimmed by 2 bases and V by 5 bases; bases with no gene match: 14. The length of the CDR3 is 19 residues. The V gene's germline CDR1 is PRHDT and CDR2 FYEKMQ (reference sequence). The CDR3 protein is CASSGSGLAGGLDTDTQYF. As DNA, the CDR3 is TGTGCCAGCAGCGGGAGTGGTCTAGCGGGGGGGCTAGACACAGATACGCAGTATTTT.

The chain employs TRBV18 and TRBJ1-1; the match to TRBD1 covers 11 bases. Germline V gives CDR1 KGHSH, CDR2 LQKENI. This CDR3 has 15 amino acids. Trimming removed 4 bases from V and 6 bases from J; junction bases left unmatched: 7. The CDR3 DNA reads TGTGCCAGCTCACGGGACAGGGGGACCAGCTCTGAAGCTTTCTTT. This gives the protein CASSRDRGTSSEAFF.

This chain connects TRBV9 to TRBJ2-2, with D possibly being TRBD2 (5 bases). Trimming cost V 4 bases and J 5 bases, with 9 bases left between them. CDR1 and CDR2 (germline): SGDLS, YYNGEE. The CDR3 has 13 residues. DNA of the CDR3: TGTGCCAGCAGCCCGACGGGGACCGGGGAGCTGTTTTTT. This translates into CASSPTGTGELFF.

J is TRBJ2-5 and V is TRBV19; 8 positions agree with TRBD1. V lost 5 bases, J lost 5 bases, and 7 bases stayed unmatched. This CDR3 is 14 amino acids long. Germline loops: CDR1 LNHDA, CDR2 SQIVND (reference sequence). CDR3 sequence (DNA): TGTGCCAGTAGTCCCGGGACAGGCGGGGAGACCCAGTACTTC. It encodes CASSPGTGGETQYF. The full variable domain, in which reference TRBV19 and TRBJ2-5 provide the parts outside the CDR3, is DGGITQSPKYLFRKEGQNVTLSCEQNLNHDAMYWYRQDPGQGLRLIYYSQIVNDFQKGDIAEGYSVSREKKESFPLTVTSAQKNPTAFYLCASSPGTGGETQYFGPGTRLLVL.

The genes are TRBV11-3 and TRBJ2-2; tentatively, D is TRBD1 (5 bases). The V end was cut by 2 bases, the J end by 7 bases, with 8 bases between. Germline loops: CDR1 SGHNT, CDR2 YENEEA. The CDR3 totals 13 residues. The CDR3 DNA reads TGTGCCAGCAGCTTAAGGGGCAGCGGGGAGCTGTTTTTT. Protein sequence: CASSLRGSGELFF.

Here the CDR3 DNA reads TGTGCCAGCAGTTCCCCGGGGAGGCCCCAAGTCGGCCAAGAGACCCAGTACTTC. Translated, it gives CASSSPGRPQVGQETQYF. The V gene is TRBV28, the J gene TRBJ2-5, with D maybe TRBD2 (6 bases). The CDR3 length is 18 residues. V dropped 4 bases and J dropped 1 base, with 22 bases sitting between them. Germline loops: CDR1 MDHEN, CDR2 SYDVKM.

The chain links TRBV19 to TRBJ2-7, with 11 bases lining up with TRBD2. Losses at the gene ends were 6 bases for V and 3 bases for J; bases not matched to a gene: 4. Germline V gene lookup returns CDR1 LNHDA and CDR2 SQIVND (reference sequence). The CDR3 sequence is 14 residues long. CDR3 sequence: CASSPGTSGYEQYF. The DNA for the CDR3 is TGTGCCAGTAGCCCCGGGACTAGCGGCTACGAGCAGTACTTC.

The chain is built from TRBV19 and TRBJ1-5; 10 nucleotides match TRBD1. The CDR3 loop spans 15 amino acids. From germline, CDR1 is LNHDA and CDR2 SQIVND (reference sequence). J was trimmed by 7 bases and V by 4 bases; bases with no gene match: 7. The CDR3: CASSSRDRGSQPQHF. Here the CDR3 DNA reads TGTGCCAGTAGTAGCCGGGACAGGGGAAGCCAGCCCCAGCATTTT.

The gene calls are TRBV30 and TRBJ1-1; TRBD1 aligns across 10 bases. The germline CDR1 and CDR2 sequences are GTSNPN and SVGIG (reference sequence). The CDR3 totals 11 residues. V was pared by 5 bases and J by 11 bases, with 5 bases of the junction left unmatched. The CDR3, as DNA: TGTGCCTGGCGGACAGGGGGGAAGGCTTTCTTT. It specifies CAWRTGGKAFF.

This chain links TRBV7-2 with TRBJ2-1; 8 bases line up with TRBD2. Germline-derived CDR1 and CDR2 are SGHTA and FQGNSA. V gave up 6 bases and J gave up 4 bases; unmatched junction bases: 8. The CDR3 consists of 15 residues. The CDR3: CASSPQGGGYNEQFF. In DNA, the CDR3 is TGTGCCAGCAGTCCCCAGGGCGGGGGGTACAATGAGCAGTTCTTC.

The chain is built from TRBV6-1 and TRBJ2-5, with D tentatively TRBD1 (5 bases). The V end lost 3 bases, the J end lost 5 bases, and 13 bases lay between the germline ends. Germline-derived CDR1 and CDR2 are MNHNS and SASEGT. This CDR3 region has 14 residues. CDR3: CASSEGQGMETQYF. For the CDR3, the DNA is TGTGCCAGCAGTGAGGGGCAGGGAATGGAGACCCAGTACTTC.

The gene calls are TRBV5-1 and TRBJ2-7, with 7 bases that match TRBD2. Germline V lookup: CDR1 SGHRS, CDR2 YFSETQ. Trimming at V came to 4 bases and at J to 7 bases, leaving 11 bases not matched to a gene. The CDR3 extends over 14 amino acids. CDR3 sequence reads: CASSLGGGSREQYF. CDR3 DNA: TGCGCCAGCAGCCTGGGGGGGGGTTCAAGGGAGCAGTACTTC.

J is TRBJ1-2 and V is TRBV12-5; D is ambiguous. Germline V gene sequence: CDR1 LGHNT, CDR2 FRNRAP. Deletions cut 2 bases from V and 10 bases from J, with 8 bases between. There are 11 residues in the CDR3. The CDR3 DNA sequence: TGTGCTAGTGGTTTGTTTCCTGTCTACACCTTC. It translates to CASGLFPVYTF.

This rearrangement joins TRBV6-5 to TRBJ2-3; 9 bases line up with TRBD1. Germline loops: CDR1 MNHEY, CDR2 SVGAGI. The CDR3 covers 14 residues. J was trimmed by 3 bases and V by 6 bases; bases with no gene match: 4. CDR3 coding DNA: TGTGCCAGCAGACAGGGGGCGACTACAGATACGCAGTATTTT. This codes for CASRQGATTDTQYF.

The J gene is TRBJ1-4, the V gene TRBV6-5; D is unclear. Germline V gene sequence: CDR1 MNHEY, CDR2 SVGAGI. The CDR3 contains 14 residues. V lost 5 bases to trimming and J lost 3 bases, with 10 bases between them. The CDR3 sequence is CASSNGGSNEKLFF. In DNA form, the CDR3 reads TGTGCCAGCAGTAACGGTGGTTCTAATGAAAAACTGTTTTTT.

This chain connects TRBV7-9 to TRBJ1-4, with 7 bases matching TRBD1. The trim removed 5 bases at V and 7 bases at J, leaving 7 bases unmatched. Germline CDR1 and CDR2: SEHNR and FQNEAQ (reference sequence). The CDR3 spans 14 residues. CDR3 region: CASSLQGMGEKLFF. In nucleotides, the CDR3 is TGTGCCAGCAGCCTACAGGGGATGGGTGAAAAACTGTTTTTT.

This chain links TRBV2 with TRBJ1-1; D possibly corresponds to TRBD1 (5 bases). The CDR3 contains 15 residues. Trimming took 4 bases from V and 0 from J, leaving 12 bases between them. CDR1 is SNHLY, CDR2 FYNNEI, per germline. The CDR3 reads CASSGPGRMNTEAFF. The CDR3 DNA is TGTGCCAGCAGTGGGCCAGGGCGAATGAACACTGAAGCTTTCTTT.

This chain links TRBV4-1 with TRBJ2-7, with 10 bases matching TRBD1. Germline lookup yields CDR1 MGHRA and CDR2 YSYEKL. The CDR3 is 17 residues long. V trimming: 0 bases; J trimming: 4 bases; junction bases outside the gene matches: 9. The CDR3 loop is CASSQEGVRDRGYEQYF. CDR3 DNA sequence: TGCGCCAGCAGCCAAGAAGGTGTTCGGGACAGGGGTTACGAGCAGTACTTC.

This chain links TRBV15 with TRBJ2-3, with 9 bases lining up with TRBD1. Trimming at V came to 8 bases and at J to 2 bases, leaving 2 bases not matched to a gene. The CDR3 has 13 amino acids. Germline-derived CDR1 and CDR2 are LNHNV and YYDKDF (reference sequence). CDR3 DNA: TGTGCCACCGGACAGGGGCTCACAGATACGCAGTATTTT. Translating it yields CATGQGLTDTQYF.